The source of this T cell receptor (beta chain) is a study of CD8+CD57+ T cells in acquired aplastic anemia (dated by TCRdb to the late 2010s). In the study overall: A mean of roughly 3.2 ug of DNA, ranging from roughly 0.18 to 30 ug, was extracted from sorted CD4+ and CD8+ cells. CD8+CD57+ expansion was defined as a frequency above the mean frequency observed in healthy subjects.

Genomic DNA was used as template for profiling of TCR beta VDJ combinations and CDR3 sequences. An Illumina HiSeq 2000 was the platform used for TCR repertoire sequencing. The study's processing was this. TRBV/TRBJ rearrangement plots, CDR3 size and DJ length profiles, and Simpson's diversity index were used to assess repertoires. The most abundant DNA sequence in the deep sequencing data was taken as the immunodominant clone. CDR3 amino acid sequences were checked for sharing between subjects and were compared against published repertoires and the VDJdb database. Starting from the raw public reads, TCRdb applied fastp trimming at Q25, assembled clones with MiXCR and retained in-frame beta chains. CDR3 protein sequences are deduplicated, and each keeps its most common genes and DNA. TCRdb's processing, not the study's, gives the V and J calls here. A total of 200,000 to 300,000 distinct CDR3 sequences appear in this sample, roughly 80% of them only once. About 41% of the sample comes from the top ten.

As concerns this clonotype: Its target antigen remains unknown. A read error is likely, as this CDR3 ends without the conserved phenylalanine or tryptophan. The DNA is omitted, as the CDR3 cannot be located on it reliably, and the CDR3 follows TCRdb's listing.

Expansion of CD8+CD57+ cells had been shown by flow cytometry in the patients chosen for sequencing. All patients had severe acquired aplastic anemia diagnosed by International Study of Aplastic Anemia and Agranulocytosis and Camitta criteria. No patient had received any therapy when blood was sampled. TCR repertoires of sorted CD4+ and CD8+ blood T cells from severe aplastic anemia patients and healthy subjects were deep-sequenced in the study. Patients were enrolled in the USA under clinicaltrials.gov protocols 00001620, 01623167, 00001397, 00071045, 00081523 and 00961064. Ficoll-Paque density gradient centrifugation was used to isolate peripheral blood mononuclear cells. Before DNA extraction, CD4+ and CD8+ T cells were sorted by FACS or by magnetic beads. Overall results and qualifications from the work: Between patients and healthy controls, no significant difference in CD8+ Simpson's diversity was found (P=0.060). Fewer than 30 CD8+ CDR3 sequences were found in both patients and controls but appeared to be highly expressed in patients and within the immunodominant clones of the patients.

Material for sequencing was sorted CD4+, CD8+, or CD8+CD57+ T cells (not recorded which) from PBMCs. The sequence came from a human donor with aplastic anemia.

The encoded CDR3 is CASSHTPDGTQLS. The rearranged chain carries TRBV7-8 and TRBJ1-5; TRBD1, the D gene given by the table, was not confirmed from the DNA. From the germline V gene, CDR1 is SGHVS and CDR2 is FQNEAQ. The CDR3 sequence runs 13 residues, both termini included.